This TCR beta chain was captured in a study of T cell changes during pregnancy in multiple sclerosis. The method was immunoSEQ multiplex PCR; TCRdb's version includes in-frame clones alone and lacks a portion of them. The sample lists around 32,000 clones, about nine tenths seen once, with under 5% in the top ten. The V and J ends lost 3 bases and 7 bases respectively, with 7 bases between them. The CDR3 runs 13 residues. The germline V gene has CDR1 LNHDA and CDR2 SQIVND (reference sequence). This clonotype originated in a female donor in good health, enrolled as a control in a pregnancy study. The source was CD8+ T cells from peripheral blood mononuclear cells, collected in the second trimester of pregnancy. The chain carries TRBV19 and TRBJ1-6, with D uncertain. The DNA for the CDR3 is TGTGCCAGTAGTATTAGCCGGAATTCACCCCTCCACTTT. This gives the protein CASSISRNSPLHF.